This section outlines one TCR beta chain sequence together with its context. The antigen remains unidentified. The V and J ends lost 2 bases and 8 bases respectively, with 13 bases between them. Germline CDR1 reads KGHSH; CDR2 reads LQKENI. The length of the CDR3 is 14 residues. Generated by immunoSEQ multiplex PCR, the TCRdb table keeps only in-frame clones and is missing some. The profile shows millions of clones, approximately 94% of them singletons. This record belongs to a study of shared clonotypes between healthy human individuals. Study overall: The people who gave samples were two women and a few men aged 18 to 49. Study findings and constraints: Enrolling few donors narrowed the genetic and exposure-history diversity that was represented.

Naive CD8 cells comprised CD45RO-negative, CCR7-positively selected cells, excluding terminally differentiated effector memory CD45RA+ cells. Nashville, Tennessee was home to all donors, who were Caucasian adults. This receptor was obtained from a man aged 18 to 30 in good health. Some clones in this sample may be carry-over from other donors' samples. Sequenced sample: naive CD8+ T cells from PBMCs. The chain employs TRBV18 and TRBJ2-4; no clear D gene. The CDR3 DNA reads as TGTGCCAGCTCACCATTAGTCCGCGAAGACATTCAGTACTTC. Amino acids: CASSPLVREDIQYF.